One sample yielded the 30 T cell receptor beta chains listed below, sequenced in a study of T cell changes during pregnancy in multiple sclerosis. Profiling relied on immunoSEQ multiplex PCR, and the TCRdb table lists in-frame clones only, not all of them. The table has roughly 110,000 clones, 85% to 95% seen once. The sequences come from peripheral blood, collected after pregnancy. The receptors come from a female donor with multiple sclerosis, enrolled in a pregnancy study.

This clone has only one observation. V usage is TRBV6-6 and J usage is TRBJ2-2, with 8 bases identical to TRBD1. Trimming took 10 bases from V and 8 from J; bases not matched to a gene: 9. The CDR3 has 13 residues. Germline lookup yields CDR1 MNHNY and CDR2 SVGAGI (reference sequence). In DNA form, the CDR3 reads TGTGCCACTCAACAGGGGGTTTGGGGGGAGCTGTTTTTT. Translated, it gives CATQQGVWGELFF.

V usage is TRBV9 and J usage is TRBJ1-1; the match to TRBD1 covers 7 bases. V dropped 0 bases and J dropped 3; count of bases not matched to a gene: 5. There are 15 residues in the CDR3. CDR1 SGDLS and CDR2 YYNGEE come from the germline V gene. The CDR3 DNA reads TGTGCCAGCAGCGTAGTAGCAGACAGGGACACTGAAGCTTTCTTT. It is translated as CASSVVADRDTEAFF.

CDR3 sequence: CSVNSPGLGGNTGELFF. CDR3 in DNA: TGCAGCGTGAATTCCCCCGGATTGGGAGGGAACACCGGGGAGCTGTTTTTT. V and J are TRBV29-1 and TRBJ2-2; perhaps TRBD2 as D (6 bases). The CDR3 contains 17 residues. Trimming pared 6 bases from V and 1 base from J, leaving 21 bases between. Germline V CDR1 and CDR2: SQVTM, ANQGSEA.

Remarks on this clone: At one of its ends the junction is not consistent with the germline gene, which may arise from a read error. The rearrangement uses TRBV19 and TRBJ1-5; D gene uncertain. This CDR3 contains 13 residues. CDR1 is LNHDA and CDR2 is SQIVND in the germline V gene (reference sequence). CDR3 protein: CASRIGQEGPQHF. The CDR3 bases are TGTGCCAGTAGAATAGGGCAGGAAGGGCCCCAGCATTTT.

This clone occurred once. The rearrangement links TRBV16 to TRBJ2-3, with D hard to call. V was trimmed by 2 bases and J by 7 bases, leaving 13 bases between them. The CDR3 runs to 14 residues. The germline gives CDR1 KGHSY, CDR2 FQNENV. Here the CDR3 reads CASSQRQVANTQYF. The CDR3, as DNA: TGTGCCAGCAGCCAACGACAAGTCGCAAATACGCAGTATTTT.

A single count supports this clone. This chain links TRBV28 with TRBJ2-7; 7 nucleotides line up with TRBD1. From germline, CDR1 is MDHEN and CDR2 SYDVKM. This CDR3 spans 15 amino acids. Trimming removed 4 bases from V and 5 bases from J; junction bases left unmatched: 11. The CDR3 protein is CASSSPLQGPHEQYF. The DNA of the CDR3 is TGTGCCAGCAGTTCCCCCCTACAGGGGCCACACGAGCAGTACTTC.

This rearrangement joins TRBV10-3 to TRBJ2-1, with D maybe TRBD1 (6 bases). The CDR3 totals 12 residues. The V end lost 10 bases, the J end lost 5 bases, and 12 bases lay between the germline ends. In germline, CDR1 is ENHRY, CDR2 SYGVKD. The CDR3 bases are TGTGCCACGGGACAAACAAACAATGAGCAGTTCTTC. Its translation is CATGQTNNEQFF.

The chain couples TRBV11-2 to TRBJ2-3; no reliable D call. The CDR3 runs 15 residues. V lost 1 base and J 2 bases, leaving 10 bases between the germline ends. Looked up from germline, CDR1 is SGHAT and CDR2 is FQNNGV. CDR3 protein: CASSLAMVDTDTQYF. The DNA of the CDR3 is TGTGCCAGCAGCTTAGCCATGGTAGACACAGATACGCAGTATTTT.

J is TRBJ2-7 and V is TRBV18, with D tentatively TRBD1 (5 bases). The germline gives CDR1 KGHSH, CDR2 LQKENI. The CDR3 is made up of 17 amino acids. Trimming removed 1 base at V and 5 bases at J, with 21 bases between. CDR3 region: CASSPLGHRQGSNEQYF. As DNA, the CDR3 is TGTGCCAGCTCACCACTGGGCCATCGGCAGGGAAGCAACGAGCAGTACTTC.

This clone was detected only once. The rearrangement uses TRBV6-1 and TRBJ2-1; D uncertain. This CDR3 has 13 amino acids. Between the trimmed V and J ends, which lost 0 bases and 7 bases, there was a span of 7 bases. The germline CDR1 and CDR2 sequences are MNHNS and SASEGT. CDR3 amino acids: CASSEAGLNEQFF. The DNA for the CDR3 is TGTGCCAGCAGTGAAGCGGGCTTGAATGAGCAGTTCTTC.

This clone was counted once. The chain carries TRBV7-3 and TRBJ2-4; 8 bases are a match to TRBD2. V was pared by 4 bases and J by 6 bases, with 8 bases of the junction left unmatched. The CDR3 is made up of 15 amino acids. Germline V gene data show CDR1 as SGHTA and CDR2 as FQGTGA. The CDR3 region has the DNA TGTGCCAGCAGCTCCGGGGGGGCCCGTGGAAACATTCAGTACTTC. This translates into CASSSGGARGNIQYF.

This chain links TRBV5-1 with TRBJ2-1; D is unresolved. V lost 4 bases to trimming and J lost 5 bases, with 16 bases between them. The V gene's germline CDR1 is SGHRS and CDR2 YFSETQ. The CDR3 consists of 15 residues. CDR3 region: CASSVGDRPHNEQFF. CDR3 bases: TGCGCCAGCAGCGTCGGAGATCGCCCTCACAATGAGCAGTTCTTC.

V and J are TRBV5-1 and TRBJ2-3; tentatively, D is TRBD2 (6 bases). This CDR3 comprises 16 residues. The V and J ends lost 3 bases and 3 bases respectively, with 17 bases between them. CDR1 is SGHRS and CDR2 is YFSETQ in the germline V gene. The CDR3 here is CASSSLRGAGTDTQYF. The DNA of the CDR3 is TGCGCCAGCAGCTCCCTAAGAGGGGCGGGGACAGATACGCAGTATTTT.

The CDR3 DNA reads TGTGCCAGCAGCCAAGGGTCGGGCGGGGCCTACAATGAGCAGTTCTTC. As protein: CASSQGSGGAYNEQFF. This sequence joins TRBV4-2 and TRBJ2-1; possible D gene TRBD2, 6 bases. Trimming took off 1 base at V and 2 bases at J, with 12 bases between the two ends. The CDR3 runs to 16 residues. Germline CDR1 and CDR2: LGHNA and YNFKEQ.

J is TRBJ2-6 and V is TRBV5-1; 7 bases are shared with TRBD1. The V and J ends lost 4 bases and 2 bases, in that order; junction bases with no gene match: 3. The germline gives CDR1 SGHRS, CDR2 YFSETQ. The CDR3 is 15 amino acids. CDR3 bases: TGCGCCAGCAGCCCTACAGGGGCTGGGGCCAACGTCCTGACTTTC. This gives the protein CASSPTGAGANVLTF.

The chain joins TRBV5-6 to TRBJ2-3; 9 positions agree with TRBD2. Looked up from germline, CDR1 is SGHDT and CDR2 is YYEEEE. The CDR3 contains 15 residues. V trimming: 0 bases; J trimming: 4 bases; junction bases outside the gene matches: 3. The CDR3 DNA sequence: TGTGCCAGCAGCTTGGATGGCGGGGGGGCAGATACGCAGTATTTT. This sequence encodes CASSLDGGGADTQYF.

The count of this clone is one. The chain couples TRBV19 to TRBJ2-3, with D unresolved. Germline CDR1 LNHDA, CDR2 SQIVND (reference sequence). V lost 3 bases and J lost 2, with 12 bases in between. The CDR3 has 15 amino acids. This chain's CDR3 is CASSIGLRSTDTQYF. The CDR3 DNA follows: TGTGCCAGTAGTATTGGGCTCAGGTCCACAGATACGCAGTATTTT.

Written as DNA, the CDR3 is TGTGCCAGCAGTGAAGCGGCGGTAGGCGGCAGGGCTAATTCACCCCTCCACTTT. This translates into CASSEAAVGGRANSPLHF. The V call is TRBV6-1, the J call TRBJ1-6; TRBD1 is a possible D gene (5 bases). Germline-derived CDR1 and CDR2 are MNHNS and SASEGT. This CDR3 spans 18 amino acids. Trimming removed 0 bases at V and 6 bases at J, with 18 bases between.

V and J are TRBV6-5 and TRBJ2-1, with 10 bases matching TRBD2. CDR3 length: 15 residues. Germline V gene data show CDR1 as MNHEY and CDR2 as SVGAGI. V gave up 4 bases and J gave up 7 bases; unmatched junction bases: 7. The CDR3 region is CASSSPSGSINEQFF. The CDR3 bases are TGTGCCAGCAGTTCCCCTAGCGGGAGTATAAATGAGCAGTTCTTC.

The chain uses TRBV18 and TRBJ1-4; no clear D gene. V shed 3 bases and J shed 8 bases, with 16 bases lying between them. This CDR3 is 15 amino acids long. Germline values: CDR1 KGHSH, CDR2 LQKENI. The CDR3 nucleotides are TGTGCCAGCTCACCGCCTGAGAGAGGAGGAGAAAAACTGTTTTTT. This translates into CASSPPERGGEKLFF.

CDR3 DNA: TGTGCCAGTTTTGGAGCCGGGACAGGGAGGGTATCTGGGGCCAACGTCCTGACTTTC. Amino acids: CASFGAGTGRVSGANVLTF. The chain joins TRBV7-9 to TRBJ2-6; 9 bases map to TRBD1. V lost 9 bases, J lost 1 base, and 16 bases stayed unmatched. CDR1 is SEHNR, CDR2 FQNEAQ, per germline (reference sequence). The CDR3 length is 19 residues. The entire variable domain, with the rest obtained from reference TRBV7-9 and TRBJ2-6, is as follows: DTGVSQNPRHKITKRGQNVTFRCDPISEHNRLYWYRQTLGQGPEFLTYFQNEAQLEKSRLLSDRFSAERPKGSFSTLEIQRTEQGDSAMYLCASFGAGTGRVSGANVLTFGAGSRLTVL.

In its sample, this clone was seen once. The chain is built from TRBV4-2 and TRBJ1-2, with D possibly matching TRBD1 (5 bases). The CDR3 contains 15 residues. V lost 2 bases and J lost 4, with 14 bases in between. CDR1 and CDR2 (germline): LGHNA, YNFKEQ. The CDR3: CASSQPPLGAYGYTF. DNA for the CDR3: TGTGCCAGCAGCCAACCCCCCCTAGGGGCCTATGGCTACACCTTC.

This chain joins TRBV6-5 and TRBJ2-7, with a tentative D call TRBD1 (6 bases). Trimming left V 6 bases short and J 1 base short, with 10 bases between. The germline gives CDR1 MNHEY, CDR2 SVGAGI. The CDR3 has 13 residues. As DNA, the CDR3 is TGTGCCAGCAGCCGACAGGCATCCTACGAGCAGTACTTC. Its translation: CASSRQASYEQYF.

This chain joins TRBV5-1 and TRBJ2-1, with no clear D. With 0 bases removed from V and 8 bases from J, the gap between germline ends came to 9 bases. The CDR3 has 13 residues. CDR1 is SGHRS, CDR2 YFSETQ, per germline. CDR3 residues: CASSLGRVDEQFF. CDR3 bases: TGCGCCAGCAGCTTGGGGAGAGTGGATGAGCAGTTCTTC.

This chain uses TRBV2 with TRBJ1-1; D is ambiguous. The CDR3 covers 12 residues. Trimming removed 4 bases at V and 5 bases at J, with 8 bases between. CDR1 and CDR2 from the germline V gene are SNHLY and FYNNEI. CDR3 residues: CASSGGRTEAFF. In nucleotides, the CDR3 is TGTGCCAGCAGTGGAGGGCGGACTGAAGCTTTCTTT.

The genes are TRBV4-1 and TRBJ1-1; 10 bases match TRBD1. Germline loops: CDR1 MGHRA, CDR2 YSYEKL. There are 15 residues in the CDR3. V shed 2 bases and J 6 bases; nucleotides not matched to a gene: 6. This CDR3 reads CASSQSGTGVAEAFF. The CDR3 DNA reads TGCGCCAGCAGCCAATCCGGGACAGGGGTCGCTGAAGCTTTCTTT.

In its sample, this clone was seen once. The chain links TRBV7-2 to TRBJ2-2, with 9 bases identical to TRBD2. The CDR3 consists of 19 residues. CDR1 and CDR2 from the germline V gene are SGHTA and FQGNSA. Unmatched junction bases numbered 11, after V lost 2 bases and J lost 1 base. The CDR3 loop is CASSLFPAGGSQNTGELFF. Written as DNA, the CDR3 is TGTGCCAGCAGCTTATTCCCAGCGGGGGGTTCCCAGAACACCGGGGAGCTGTTTTTT.

This chain connects TRBV28 to TRBJ2-7, with D perhaps TRBD2 (6 bases). The V gene's germline CDR1 is MDHEN and CDR2 SYDVKM. CDR3 length: 12 residues. Trimming removed 7 bases from V and 3 bases from J, with 10 bases in between. CDR3 nucleotide sequence: TGTGCCAGCACCTTGGGGGGCTACGAGCAGTACTTC. Translated, it gives CASTLGGYEQYF. The variable domain in full, completed from reference TRBV28 and TRBJ2-7, reads DVKVTQSSRYLVKRTGEKVFLECVQDMDHENMFWYRQDPGLGLRLIYFSYDVKMKEKGDIPEGYSVSREKKERFSLILESASTNQTSMYLCASTLGGYEQYFGPGTRLTVT.

V and J are TRBV28 and TRBJ1-2; D remains unclear. V lost 2 bases, J lost 3 bases, and 13 bases lay in between. CDR3 length: 15 residues. The V gene's germline CDR1 is MDHEN and CDR2 SYDVKM. The CDR3 nucleotides read TGTGCCAGCAGTTTAATCGTCGCGGGATACTATGGCTACACCTTC. Its translation is CASSLIVAGYYGYTF.

This clone was picked up a small number of times. The rearrangement joins TRBV5-1 to TRBJ1-1, with 7 bases aligning to TRBD1. The CDR3 is 15 amino acids. V lost 1 base to trimming and J lost 4 bases; unmatched junction nucleotides: 7. Germline CDR1 reads SGHRS; CDR2 reads YFSETQ. The CDR3 DNA sequence: TGCGCCAGCAGCTTGACAGGGGATTGGAGCACTGAAGCTTTCTTT. It is translated as CASSLTGDWSTEAFF.